What follows are 16 T cell receptor beta chains derived from one specimen sequenced in a study of cytomegalovirus exposure and HLA in healthy donors. Amplification used 60 Vbeta primers and 13 Jbeta primers. The protocol was immunoSEQ multiplex PCR, while the TCRdb copy is restricted to in-frame clones and leaves out a portion. The sample carries about 190,000 clones, around 73% recorded once. Sequencing was performed on PBMCs. These receptors came from a woman aged 25 to 39 in good health and CMV-seropositive.

The chain couples TRBV5-1 to TRBJ1-5; weak D call: TRBD1 (5 bases). Trimming took off 0 bases at V and 4 bases at J, with 11 bases between the two ends. The CDR3 contains 15 residues. Germline V gene data show CDR1 as SGHRS and CDR2 as YFSETQ. CDR3 sequence: CASSLGGDPNQPQHF. The DNA for the CDR3 is TGCGCCAGCAGCTTGGGGGGGGATCCAAATCAGCCCCAGCATTTT.

The chain combines TRBV2 with TRBJ2-7, with 8 positions matching TRBD1. V lost 6 bases to trimming and J lost 0 bases; unmatched junction nucleotides: 7. In germline, CDR1 is SNHLY, CDR2 FYNNEI. The CDR3 loop spans 15 amino acids. CDR3 bases: TGTGCCAGCAGACCCGGACAGGGAAGCTCCTACGAGCAGTACTTC. It is translated as CASRPGQGSSYEQYF.

This chain joins TRBV2 and TRBJ1-2; TRBD1 matches 7 bases. The CDR3 has 14 amino acids. J lost 7 bases, V lost 6 bases, and 11 bases had no gene match. Germline CDR1 SNHLY, CDR2 FYNNEI. CDR3 region: CASRRVGPGGGYTF. The DNA of the CDR3 is TGTGCCAGCAGGAGGGTCGGCCCAGGGGGTGGCTACACCTTC.

The chain combines TRBV18 with TRBJ2-5; 8 bases map to TRBD2. CDR1 is KGHSH, CDR2 LQKENI, per germline. Losses at the gene ends were 0 bases for V and 2 bases for J; bases not matched to a gene: 2. The CDR3 loop spans 15 amino acids. The CDR3 DNA sequence: TGTGCCAGCTCACCACCCGGCGGGAGGCAAGAGACCCAGTACTTC. This translates into CASSPPGGRQETQYF.

The chain couples TRBV5-6 to TRBJ1-3; 12 bases map to TRBD1. CDR3 length equals 17 residues. V trimming: 2 bases; J trimming: 0 bases; junction bases outside the gene matches: 3. Looked up from germline, CDR1 is SGHDT and CDR2 is YYEEEE. The CDR3 reads CASSFGTGGFSGNTIYF. Written as DNA, the CDR3 is TGTGCCAGCAGCTTCGGGACAGGGGGCTTCTCTGGAAACACCATATATTTT.

This clone was seen only a few times. V and J are TRBV6-5 and TRBJ2-1; TRBD2 matches at 10 bases. This CDR3 has 15 residues. The V and J ends lost 6 bases and 4 bases, in that order; junction bases with no gene match: 6. Germline assignment: CDR1 MNHEY and CDR2 SVGAGI. The chain's CDR3 is CASRKRTSGYNEQFF. CDR3 DNA: TGTGCCAGCAGGAAAAGGACTAGCGGATACAATGAGCAGTTCTTC.

The chain recombines TRBV29-1 with TRBJ1-2; tentatively, D is TRBD1 (6 bases). The CDR3 has 13 residues. V lost 5 bases, J lost 5 bases, and 15 bases lay in between. Germline V gene sequence: CDR1 SQVTM, CDR2 ANQGSEA. CDR3 DNA sequence: TGCAGCGTTACGACAGGTTTAGATTATGGCTACACCTTC. This gives the protein CSVTTGLDYGYTF.

The CDR3 loop is CASSLDGGGYTF. CDR3 in DNA: TGTGCCAGCAGCTTGGATGGGGGCGGCTACACCTTC. The chain carries TRBV5-4 and TRBJ1-2; possible D gene TRBD1, 6 bases. Germline V CDR1 and CDR2: SGHNT, YYREEE (reference sequence). V lost 0 bases and J lost 8, with 8 bases in between. CDR3 length equals 12 residues.

The CDR3 coding sequence is TGTGCCAGCAGTCGAGAAACGAGAGGAGGCTACACCTTC. This sequence encodes CASSRETRGGYTF. This chain uses TRBV6-5 with TRBJ1-2; no clear D. V was shortened by 5 bases and J by 8 bases, with 15 bases between the two germline ends. The CDR3 runs to 13 residues. Germline-derived CDR1 and CDR2 are MNHEY and SVGAGI.

J is TRBJ2-5 and V is TRBV2; 8 nucleotides agree with TRBD2. V trimming: 4 bases; J trimming: 3 bases; junction bases outside the gene matches: 7. The germline V gene encodes CDR1 SNHLY and CDR2 FYNNEI. The length of the CDR3 is 15 residues. The CDR3 loop reads CASSALAGREETQYF. The CDR3 bases are TGTGCCAGCAGTGCCCTAGCGGGTCGGGAAGAGACCCAGTACTTC.

This clone occurred once. V gene TRBV28 combines with J gene TRBJ2-7; 7 nucleotides align to TRBD1. The CDR3 totals 16 residues. Trimming removed 2 bases from V and 1 base from J; junction bases left unmatched: 8. The germline V gene encodes CDR1 MDHEN and CDR2 SYDVKM. The CDR3 bases are TGTGCCAGCAGTTTAGGCGCCAGGACAGGTTCCTACGAGCAGTACTTC. This gives the protein CASSLGARTGSYEQYF.

CDR3 nucleotide sequence: TGCGCCAGCAGCGAGGGACAAGGATATGGCTACACCTTC. Residues: CASSEGQGYGYTF. This chain links TRBV5-1 with TRBJ1-2, with D perhaps TRBD1 (6 bases). This CDR3 is built from 13 residues. Trimming took off 4 bases at V and 5 bases at J, with 12 bases between the two ends. Germline V lookup: CDR1 SGHRS, CDR2 YFSETQ.

CDR3 residues: CASSPIGGTAYEQYF. The CDR3 DNA reads TGTGCCAGCAGCCCCATAGGGGGAACGGCCTACGAGCAGTACTTC. The chain is built from TRBV11-2 and TRBJ2-7, with TRBD1 as a possible D gene (6 bases). The CDR3 has 15 residues. CDR1 SGHAT and CDR2 FQNNGV come from the germline V gene. V lost 5 bases, J lost 2 bases, and 16 bases lay in between.

This chain connects TRBV29-1 to TRBJ2-3, with D perhaps TRBD2 (10 bases). Germline V CDR1 and CDR2: SQVTM, ANQGSEA. This CDR3 is built from 14 residues. Trimming cost V 6 bases and J 4 bases, with 17 bases left between them. The CDR3 reads CSVDRGTSADTQYF. The CDR3 DNA follows: TGCAGCGTAGACAGGGGGACTAGCGCAGATACGCAGTATTTT.

A note on this clone: The same CDR3 also results from other DNA sequences found in this sample. This sequence joins TRBV28 and TRBJ1-2; possibly TRBD1 for D (5 bases). CDR1 and CDR2 from the germline V gene are MDHEN and SYDVKM. Trimming stripped 2 bases from V and 2 bases from J, with 9 bases between. The CDR3 extends over 14 amino acids. CDR3 protein: CASSLTGPNYGYTF. CDR3 sequence (DNA): TGTGCCAGCAGTTTAACAGGACCAAACTATGGCTACACCTTC.

V and J are TRBV2 and TRBJ2-1; D unresolved. CDR3 size: 13 residues. Trimming took 10 bases from V and 5 from J, leaving 15 bases between them. CDR1 and CDR2 from the germline V gene are SNHLY and FYNNEI. This CDR3 is CATRLNANNEQFF. The CDR3 region has the DNA TGTGCCACAAGACTCAACGCTAACAATGAGCAGTTCTTC.